These 31 T cell receptor beta chains share one sample of origin, sequenced in a study of identical twins. TCRdb reanalysed the 5' RACE reads using MiXCR and keeps one entry per CDR3 protein. The sample consists of 690,000 or so distinct CDR3 sequences, over 8.5% of them appearing once. These data also featured in a second study, about yellow fever vaccine responses in identical twins.

The sequenced material came from PBMCs. The receptors derive from a woman aged 18 to 35 in good health.

The chain combines TRBV28 with TRBJ2-3; D gene uncertain. This CDR3 spans 12 amino acids. V was cut by 1 base and J by 9 bases, with 8 bases left in between. The V gene's germline CDR1 is MDHEN and CDR2 SYDVKM. The CDR3 is CASSLLTGTQYF. The CDR3 region has the DNA TGTGCCAGCAGTTTATTGACCGGCACGCAGTATTTT.

The rearrangement uses TRBV11-2 and TRBJ2-5; 8 nucleotides line up with TRBD2. Germline values: CDR1 SGHAT, CDR2 FQNNGV. Trimming at V came to 0 bases and at J to 2 bases, leaving 14 bases not matched to a gene. This CDR3 has 19 amino acids. CDR3 sequence: CASSLEDGRGGLQQETQYF. The CDR3 DNA reads TGTGCCAGCAGCTTAGAAGACGGGAGGGGGGGACTACAACAAGAGACCCAGTACTTC.

This clonotype was observed a handful of times. This rearrangement joins TRBV28 to TRBJ2-5; no reliable D call. Germline V gene lookup returns CDR1 MDHEN and CDR2 SYDVKM. V was clipped by 2 bases and J by 5 bases, with 12 bases between them. CDR3 length: 14 amino acids. In DNA, the CDR3 is TGTGCCAGCAGTTTAGGTGCGGCCGGGGAGACCCAGTACTTC. Amino acids: CASSLGAAGETQYF.

This clonotype was counted a few times. The chain has TRBV7-9 and TRBJ2-3; TRBD1 agrees at 7 bases. V lost 4 bases and J lost 3; bases outside the gene matches: 4. This CDR3 is built from 14 residues. Germline V gene data show CDR1 as SEHNR and CDR2 as FQNEAQ (reference sequence). As DNA, the CDR3 is TGTGCCAGCAGCTACGACAGGGCGACAGATACGCAGTATTTT. Protein sequence: CASSYDRATDTQYF.

Many counts were recorded for this clonotype. The V call is TRBV15, the J call TRBJ2-3, with 7 bases identical to TRBD2. CDR1 is LNHNV and CDR2 is YYDKDF in the germline V gene (reference sequence). The CDR3 totals 16 residues. V lost 0 bases, J lost 2 bases, and 5 bases stayed unmatched. DNA for the CDR3: TGTGCCACCAGCAGAGATCCGGGAGGTTACACAGATACGCAGTATTTT. Protein sequence: CATSRDPGGYTDTQYF. The complete variable domain, with remaining parts taken from reference TRBV15 and TRBJ2-3, reads DAMVIQNPRYQVTQFGKPVTLSCSQTLNHNVMYWYQQKSSQAPKLLFHYYDKDFNNEADTPDNFQSRRPNTSFCFLDIRSPGLGDTAMYLCATSRDPGGYTDTQYFGPGTRLTVL.

The rearrangement uses TRBV24-1 and TRBJ2-1; 8 positions match TRBD2. The ends lost 9 bases at V and 5 bases at J; junction bases unmatched: 11. CDR3 length equals 15 residues. The germline V gene encodes CDR1 KGHDR and CDR2 SFDVKD. This CDR3 reads CATQASTSGNNEQFF. The CDR3 DNA reads as TGTGCCACCCAGGCGTCTACTAGCGGTAACAATGAGCAGTTCTTC.

This clonotype turned up a few times. J is TRBJ2-7 and V is TRBV3-1; 8 bases agree with TRBD1. CDR1 LGHDT and CDR2 YNNKEL come from the germline V gene (reference sequence). The ends lost 4 bases at V and 7 bases at J; junction bases unmatched: 3. The CDR3 totals 12 residues. DNA for the CDR3: TGTGCCAGCAGCCCAGGGGGCTGGGAGCAGTACTTC. Amino acid sequence: CASSPGGWEQYF.

This clonotype has more than one count but fewer than ten. J is TRBJ2-3 and V is TRBV4-3, with D perhaps matching TRBD2 (5 bases). CDR1 LGHNA and CDR2 YSLEER come from the germline V gene. The CDR3 spans 13 residues. The germline V and J ends were trimmed by 2 bases and 10 bases, with 13 bases remaining between them. This CDR3 is CASSQNQPGAQYF. The DNA of the CDR3 is TGCGCCAGCAGCCAAAACCAGCCCGGGGCGCAGTATTTT.

V usage is TRBV30 and J usage is TRBJ2-1, with 13 bases matching TRBD2. The V segment lost 2 bases and the J segment 5 bases; nucleotides outside the gene matches: 6. The CDR3 is made up of 16 amino acids. CDR1 and CDR2 (germline): GTSNPN, SVGIG (reference sequence). The CDR3 nucleotides read TGTGCCTGGAGTAGATGGACTAGCGGGGGAGACAATGAGCAGTTCTTC. Its translation: CAWSRWTSGGDNEQFF. The full variable domain, with the rest looked up from reference TRBV30 and TRBJ2-1, is SQTIHQWPATLVQPVGSPLSLECTVEGTSNPNLYWYRQAAGRGLQLLFYSVGIGQISSEVPQNLSASRPQDRQFILSSKKLLLSDSGFYLCAWSRWTSGGDNEQFFGPGTRLTVL.

This clonotype was recorded at least ten times. This chain connects TRBV29-1 to TRBJ1-2; the D gene is possibly TRBD1 (6 bases). The CDR3 consists of 11 residues. V lost 5 bases and J 10 bases, leaving 14 bases between the germline ends. CDR1 SQVTM and CDR2 ANQGSEA come from the germline V gene. For the CDR3, the DNA is TGCAGCGTTTTTGAACAGGGACACTACACCTTC. Encoded protein: CSVFEQGHYTF.

This clonotype was recorded a few times. The chain combines TRBV20-1 with TRBJ2-3; 12 bases are a match to TRBD2. CDR1 DFQATT and CDR2 SNEGSKA come from the germline V gene (reference sequence). Losses at the gene ends were 1 base for V and 3 bases for J; bases not matched to a gene: 2. CDR3 length equals 15 residues. CDR3 sequence reads: CSARVGTSGTDTQYF. The CDR3 region has the DNA TGCAGTGCTAGAGTAGGGACTAGCGGGACAGATACGCAGTATTTT.

In its sample, this clonotype was seen many times. This chain links TRBV4-3 with TRBJ2-2; no firm D call. The V gene lost 0 bases and the J gene lost 7 bases, with 9 bases spanning the gap. The CDR3 is 14 amino acids. Germline V CDR1 and CDR2: LGHNA, YSLEER. In DNA form, the CDR3 reads TGCGCCAGCAGCCAAGACAACCTGGTCGGGGAGCTGTTTTTT. This codes for CASSQDNLVGELFF.

This clonotype was counted many times. This sequence joins TRBV20-1 and TRBJ2-1, with 7 bases that match TRBD2. The CDR3 has 15 amino acids. Germline V gene lookup returns CDR1 DFQATT and CDR2 SNEGSKA (reference sequence). The J segment lost 8 bases and the V segment lost 4 bases, leaving 14 bases of the junction unmatched. In DNA, the CDR3 is TGCAGTGCTATTGTTTTTCCGGGGAGGGCCGATGAGCAGTTCTTC. Its translation is CSAIVFPGRADEQFF.

This clonotype was seen a few times. The chain joins TRBV4-2 to TRBJ2-7, with D unresolved. There are 12 residues in the CDR3. With 4 bases removed from V and 4 bases from J, the gap between germline ends came to 8 bases. Germline CDR1 and CDR2: LGHNA and YNFKEQ. The CDR3 region has the DNA TGTGCCAGCAGCCCCTGCGAGTACGAGCAGTACTTC. Its translation is CASSPCEYEQYF.

The chain is built from TRBV20-1 and TRBJ2-1; D is uncertain. The CDR3 runs 13 residues. Germline CDR1 reads DFQATT; CDR2 reads SNEGSKA (reference sequence). The V end was cut by 5 bases, the J end by 6 bases, with 14 bases between. The CDR3 reads CSAFGEKRNEQFF. The CDR3 nucleotides are TGCAGTGCTTTTGGGGAAAAGCGCAATGAGCAGTTCTTC.

In this sample, this clonotype turned up a few times. The V and J genes are TRBV2 and TRBJ2-7, with 10 bases identical to TRBD2. The germline V gene encodes CDR1 SNHLY and CDR2 FYNNEI. This CDR3 spans 17 amino acids. V trimming: 9 bases; J trimming: 4 bases; junction bases outside the gene matches: 18. CDR3 nucleotide sequence: TGTGCCAGTCCGGGACGGGAATTAGCGGGGGGACCTTACGAGCAGTACTTC. It encodes CASPGRELAGGPYEQYF.

This clonotype occurred many times. V is TRBV7-2 and J is TRBJ2-1, with D maybe TRBD2 (5 bases). Looked up from germline, CDR1 is SGHTA and CDR2 is FQGNSA. The V end lost 3 bases, the J end lost 1 base, and 10 bases lay between the germline ends. The CDR3 has 15 amino acids. CDR3 residues: CASSFGRVSYNEQFF. The CDR3 DNA is TGTGCCAGCAGCTTTGGGCGGGTATCCTACAATGAGCAGTTCTTC.

The chain joins TRBV7-9 to TRBJ2-3; D not resolved. This CDR3 region has 12 residues. The V gene's germline CDR1 is SEHNR and CDR2 FQNEAQ (reference sequence). Trimming left V 4 bases short and J 12 bases short, with 14 bases between. DNA of the CDR3: TGTGCCAGCAGCTCACACGTAAGCCGCCAGTATTTT. Its protein is CASSSHVSRQYF. The whole variable domain, filled in from reference TRBV7-9 and TRBJ2-3, reads DTGVSQNPRHKITKRGQNVTFRCDPISEHNRLYWYRQTLGQGPEFLTYFQNEAQLEKSRLLSDRFSAERPKGSFSTLEIQRTEQGDSAMYLCASSSHVSRQYFGPGTRLTVL.

The chain joins TRBV11-2 to TRBJ2-1, with a weak D call TRBD2 (6 bases). Germline lookup yields CDR1 SGHAT and CDR2 FQNNGV. Deletions cut 1 base from V and 12 bases from J, with 7 bases between. This CDR3 contains 11 residues. CDR3: CASSLVGGQFF. CDR3 nucleotide sequence: TGTGCCAGCAGCTTAGTGGGGGGGCAGTTCTTC.

The rearrangement joins TRBV7-6 to TRBJ2-2; perhaps TRBD1 as D (5 bases). Trimming took off 1 base at V and 4 bases at J, with 13 bases between the two ends. Per germline, CDR1 SGHVS and CDR2 FNYEAQ. CDR3 length equals 16 residues. CDR3 sequence (DNA): TGTGCCAGCAGCTTAGAGGGGCCGGAAGTCACCGGGGAGCTGTTTTTT. This sequence encodes CASSLEGPEVTGELFF.

This clonotype was recorded many times. The chain combines TRBV6-2 or TRBV6-3 with TRBJ2-7; weak D call: TRBD1 (6 bases). Trimming cost V 6 bases and J 4 bases, with 13 bases left between them. The CDR3 has 13 residues. Germline CDR1 MNHEY, CDR2 SVGEGT. CDR3 sequence reads: CASSLGTIYEQYF. The CDR3 nucleotides read TGTGCCAGCAGCCTTGGGACAATTTACGAGCAGTACTTC.

In its sample, this clonotype was seen many times. The chain recombines TRBV5-1 with TRBJ2-5; tentative D call: TRBD1 (6 bases). This CDR3 is 13 amino acids long. Per the germline V gene, CDR1 is SGHRS and CDR2 is YFSETQ. Trimming took off 6 bases at V and 0 bases at J, with 9 bases between the two ends. The CDR3 loop reads CASKRDNQETQYF. In nucleotides, the CDR3 is TGCGCCAGCAAGAGGGACAACCAAGAGACCCAGTACTTC.

The chain employs TRBV3-1 and TRBJ2-7; TRBD2 might be the D (6 bases). Germline CDR1 reads LGHDT; CDR2 reads YNNKEL (reference sequence). The CDR3 length is 13 residues. Deletions cut 2 bases from V and 6 bases from J, with 11 bases between. This CDR3 reads CASSQILGGEQYF. The CDR3 nucleotides read TGTGCCAGCAGCCAAATATTGGGGGGCGAGCAGTACTTC.

This clonotype has at least ten counts. The J gene is TRBJ2-3, the V gene TRBV3-1, with 11 bases lining up with TRBD2. Germline loops: CDR1 LGHDT, CDR2 YNNKEL (reference sequence). V was pared by 7 bases and J by 0 bases, with 12 bases of the junction left unmatched. The CDR3 loop spans 18 amino acids. Written as DNA, the CDR3 is TGTGCCAGCAATTACTCCACCGGGACTAGCGGAAGCACAGATACGCAGTATTTT. Its protein is CASNYSTGTSGSTDTQYF.

Worth noting for this clonotype: Being one base from a much bigger clone, this may be a read error. The chain links TRBV20-1 to TRBJ2-1; unclear D gene. In germline, CDR1 is DFQATT, CDR2 SNEGSKA (reference sequence). V lost 5 bases to trimming and J lost 0 bases, with 17 bases between them. This CDR3 comprises 16 residues. The CDR3 reads CSACRLTARSYNEQFF. CDR3 nucleotide sequence: TGCAGTGCTTGCCGCCTCACAGCCCGCTCCTACAATGAGCAGTTCTTC.

The rearrangement joins TRBV27 to TRBJ2-5; TRBD2 matches at 14 bases. The CDR3 loop spans 17 amino acids. Germline trimming cut 6 bases from V and 4 bases from J; bases unmatched to any gene: 10. Germline CDR1 reads MNHEY; CDR2 reads SMNVEV (reference sequence). CDR3 nucleotides: TGTGCCAGCAGGGGGAGTGGGACTAGCGGGAGACGAGAGACCCAGTACTTC. It codes for CASRGSGTSGRRETQYF.

The V gene is TRBV6-2 or TRBV6-3, the J gene TRBJ2-5; TRBD1 agrees at 10 bases. Germline values: CDR1 MNHEY, CDR2 SVGEGT. Unmatched junction bases numbered 17, after V lost 5 bases and J lost 5 bases. This CDR3 spans 18 amino acids. The CDR3 DNA reads as TGTGCCAGCAGTCGACGGGACAGGGGACCTACGACCGGCGAGACCCAGTACTTC. It translates to CASSRRDRGPTTGETQYF.

The CDR3 DNA follows: TGTGCCAGCAGCCAACAACAGATTCCCTACGAGCAGTACTTC. It codes for CASSQQQIPYEQYF. The chain combines TRBV14 with TRBJ2-7; D remains ambiguous. The CDR3 consists of 14 residues. Germline V gene sequence: CDR1 SGHDN, CDR2 FVKESK. Trimming stripped 2 bases from V and 2 bases from J, with 10 bases between. The full variable domain, in which reference TRBV14 and TRBJ2-7 provide the parts outside the CDR3, is EAGVTQFPSHSVIEKGQTVTLRCDPISGHDNLYWYRRVMGKEIKFLLHFVKESKQDESGMPNNRFLAERTGGTYSTLKVQPAELEDSGVYFCASSQQQIPYEQYFGPGTRLTVT.

This clonotype was seen a few times. The chain is built from TRBV12-3 or TRBV12-4 and TRBJ1-5; D perhaps matches TRBD1 (5 bases). V was cut by 6 bases and J by 3 bases, with 12 bases left in between. The length of the CDR3 is 14 residues. CDR3 residues: CASRAGHFNQPQHF. Here the CDR3 DNA reads TGTGCCAGCAGAGCTGGACACTTCAATCAGCCCCAGCATTTT.

V and J are TRBV20-1 and TRBJ2-7; TRBD1 matches at 9 bases. Germline trimming cut 5 bases from V and 4 bases from J; bases unmatched to any gene: 15. Per germline, CDR1 DFQATT and CDR2 SNEGSKA (reference sequence). The CDR3 has 16 residues. The CDR3 loop is CSASPQGQGGSYEQYF. The CDR3 nucleotides read TGCAGTGCTTCCCCCCAGGGACAGGGAGGGAGTTACGAGCAGTACTTC.

V gene TRBV5-6 combines with J gene TRBJ1-5; D is unresolved. The CDR3 consists of 17 residues. V lost 3 bases, J lost 0 bases, and 16 bases lay in between. Germline V gene data show CDR1 as SGHDT and CDR2 as YYEEEE. Here the CDR3 reads CASSWSQEKYSNQPQHF. CDR3 in DNA: TGTGCCAGCAGCTGGAGTCAGGAGAAATATAGCAATCAGCCCCAGCATTTT.